The clone carrying this T cell receptor beta chain was seen more than once but under ten times. Its target is not known. The study extracted blood RNA from unsorted whole blood and also extracted germline DNA. Enrolled patients were chronically infected with HBV and treatment-naive. Surgery was preceded by the collection of approximately 4.2 milliliters of peripheral blood. The sample belongs to a study of tumor-infiltrating lymphocytes in primary liver carcinoma. Across the whole study: Lesions, classed as T1-T3 N0M0, spanned 4.2 to 10 cm across. Findings of the study overall: Unsorted bulk processing meant the study did not compare CD4+ and CD8+ repertoires.

This CDR3 comprises 13 residues. CDR1 and CDR2 from the germline V gene are SQVTM and ANQGSEA. V lost 3 bases to trimming and J lost 6 bases, with 11 bases between them. The input was approximately 500 ng total RNA; TCR beta cDNA was made from it with a constant-region primer. Three rounds of nested multiplex PCR with slightly modified ARM-PCR produced TCR beta libraries. TRBV1-TRBV30 forward primers paired with a C-beta reverse primer drove the first two PCR rounds, about 10 cycles each. TCRdb itself ran the multiplex PCR reads through MiXCR, one entry per CDR3 protein. The sample gives around 170,000 distinct CDR3 sequences, roughly 60% of which show up once; approximately 67% is in the top ten.

The source material was peripheral blood. The V and J genes are TRBV29-1 and TRBJ2-2; no definite D call. The clonotype was recovered from a man aged 40-50 years with primary liver carcinoma and hepatitis B virus infection. The chain's CDR3 is CSVDSGRPGELFF. DNA for the CDR3: TGCAGCGTTGATTCTGGGCGACCCGGGGAGCTGTTTTTT.